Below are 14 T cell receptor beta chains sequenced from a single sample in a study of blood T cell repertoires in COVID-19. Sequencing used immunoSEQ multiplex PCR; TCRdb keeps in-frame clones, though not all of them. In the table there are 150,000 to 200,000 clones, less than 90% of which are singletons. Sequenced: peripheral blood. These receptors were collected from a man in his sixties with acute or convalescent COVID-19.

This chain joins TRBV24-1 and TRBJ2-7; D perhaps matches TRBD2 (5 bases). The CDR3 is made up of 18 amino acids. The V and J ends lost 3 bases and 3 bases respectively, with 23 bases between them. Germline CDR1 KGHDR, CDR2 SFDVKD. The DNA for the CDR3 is TGTGCCACCAGTGATGGGCCCCGCGGGCCCCTTTTGAACTACGAGCAGTACTTC. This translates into CATSDGPRGPLLNYEQYF.

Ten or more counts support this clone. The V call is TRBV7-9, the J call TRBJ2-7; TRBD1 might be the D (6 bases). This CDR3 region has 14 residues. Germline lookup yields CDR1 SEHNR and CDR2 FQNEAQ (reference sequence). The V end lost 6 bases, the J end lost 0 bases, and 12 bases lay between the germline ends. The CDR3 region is CASSYTGSSYEQYF. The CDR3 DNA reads TGTGCCAGCAGTTACACAGGGTCCTCCTACGAGCAGTACTTC.

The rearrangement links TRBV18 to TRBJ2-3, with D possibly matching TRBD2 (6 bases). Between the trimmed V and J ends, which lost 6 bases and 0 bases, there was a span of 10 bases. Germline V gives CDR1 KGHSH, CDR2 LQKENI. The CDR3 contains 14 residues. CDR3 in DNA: TGTGCCAGCTCTGGGACTTCTAGCACAGATACGCAGTATTTT. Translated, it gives CASSGTSSTDTQYF.

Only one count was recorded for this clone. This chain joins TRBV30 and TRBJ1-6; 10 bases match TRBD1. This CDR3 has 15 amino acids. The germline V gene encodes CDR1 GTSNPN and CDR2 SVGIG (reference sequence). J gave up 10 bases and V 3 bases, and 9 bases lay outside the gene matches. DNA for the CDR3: TGTGCCTGGAGCGAAGGACAGGGGGACCTGTCACCCCTCCACTTT. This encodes CAWSEGQGDLSPLHF.

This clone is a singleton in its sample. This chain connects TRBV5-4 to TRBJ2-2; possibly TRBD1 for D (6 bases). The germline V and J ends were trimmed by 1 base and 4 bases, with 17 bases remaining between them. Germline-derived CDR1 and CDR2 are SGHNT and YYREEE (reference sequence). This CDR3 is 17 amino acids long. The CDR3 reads CASSLSLGAGPTGELFF. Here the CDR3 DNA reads TGTGCCAGCAGCTTGTCCTTGGGGGCAGGCCCCACCGGGGAGCTGTTTTTT.

The CDR3 reads CASSHRQVNYGYTF. In DNA form, the CDR3 reads TGCGCCAGCAGTCATCGTCAGGTGAACTATGGCTACACCTTC. The V and J genes are TRBV23-1 and TRBJ1-2; D ambiguous. TRBV23-1 counts as an open reading frame of uncertain function. The CDR3 contains 14 residues. The V end lost 3 bases, the J end lost 2 bases, and 10 bases lay between the germline ends.

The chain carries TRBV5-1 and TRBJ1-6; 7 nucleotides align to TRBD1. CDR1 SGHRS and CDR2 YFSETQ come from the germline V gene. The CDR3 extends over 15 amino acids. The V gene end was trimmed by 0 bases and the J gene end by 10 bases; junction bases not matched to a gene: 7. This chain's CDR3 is CASSLEGGGESPLHF. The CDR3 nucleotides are TGCGCCAGCAGCTTGGAAGGAGGGGGCGAATCACCCCTCCACTTT.

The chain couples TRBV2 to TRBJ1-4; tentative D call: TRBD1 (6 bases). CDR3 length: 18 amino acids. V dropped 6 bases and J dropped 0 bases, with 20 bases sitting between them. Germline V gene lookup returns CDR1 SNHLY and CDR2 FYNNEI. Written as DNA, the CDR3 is TGTGCCAGCAGGGCGGGGGCCCTCATTTTATCAACTAATGAAAAACTGTTTTTT. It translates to CASRAGALILSTNEKLFF.

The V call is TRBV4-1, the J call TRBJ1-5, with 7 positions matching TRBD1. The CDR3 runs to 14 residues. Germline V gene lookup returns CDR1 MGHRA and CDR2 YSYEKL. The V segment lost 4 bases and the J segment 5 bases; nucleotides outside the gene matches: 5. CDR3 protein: CASSPLTGDQPQHF. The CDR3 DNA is TGCGCCAGCAGCCCTTTAACAGGGGATCAGCCCCAGCATTTT.

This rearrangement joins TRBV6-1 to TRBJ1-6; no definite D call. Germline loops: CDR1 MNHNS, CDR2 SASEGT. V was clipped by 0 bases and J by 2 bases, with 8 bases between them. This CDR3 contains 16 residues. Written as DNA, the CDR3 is TGTGCCAGCAGTGAAGCGTGGGGAGCCTATAATTCACCCCTCCACTTT. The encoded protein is CASSEAWGAYNSPLHF.

The DNA of the CDR3 is TGTGCCAGCAGCTTATCAGGGGATAGCAATCAGCCCCAGCATTTT. It translates to CASSLSGDSNQPQHF. This sequence joins TRBV5-6 and TRBJ1-5; D perhaps matches TRBD1 (6 bases). The CDR3 spans 15 residues. CDR1 is SGHDT, CDR2 YYEEEE, per germline. V was pared by 2 bases and J by 0 bases, with 9 bases between.

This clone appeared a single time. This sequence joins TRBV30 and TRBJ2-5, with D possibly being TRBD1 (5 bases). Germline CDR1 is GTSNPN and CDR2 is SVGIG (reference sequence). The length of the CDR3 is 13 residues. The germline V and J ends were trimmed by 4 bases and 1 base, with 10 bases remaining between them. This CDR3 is CAWNRSPQETQYF. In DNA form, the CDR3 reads TGTGCCTGGAACAGGAGTCCCCAAGAGACCCAGTACTTC.

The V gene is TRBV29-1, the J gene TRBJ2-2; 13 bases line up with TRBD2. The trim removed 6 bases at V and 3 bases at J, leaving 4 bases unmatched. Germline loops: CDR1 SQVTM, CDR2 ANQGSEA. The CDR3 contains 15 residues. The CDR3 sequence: CSVRLAGGYTGELFF. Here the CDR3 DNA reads TGCAGCGTCCGACTAGCGGGAGGATACACCGGGGAGCTGTTTTTT.

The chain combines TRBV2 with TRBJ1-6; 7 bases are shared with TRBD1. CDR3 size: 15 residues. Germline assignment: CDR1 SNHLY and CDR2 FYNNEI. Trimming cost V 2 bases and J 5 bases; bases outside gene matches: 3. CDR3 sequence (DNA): TGTGCCAGCAGTGAAAGGGGGACAGATAATTCACCCCTCCACTTT. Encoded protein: CASSERGTDNSPLHF. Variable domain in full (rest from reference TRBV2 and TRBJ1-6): EPEVTQTPSHQVTQMGQEVILRCVPISNHLYFYWYRQILGQKVEFLVSFYNNEISEKSEIFDDQFSVERPDGSNFTLKIRSTKLEDSAMYFCASSERGTDNSPLHFGNGTRLTVT.